Detailed here is one T cell receptor beta chain. CDR3 size: 18 residues. J was trimmed by 1 base and V by 0 bases; bases with no gene match: 9. From germline, CDR1 is LGHNA and CDR2 YNFKEQ. The data were produced by immunoSEQ multiplex PCR, yet TCRdb's version contains in-frame clones alone and is incomplete. The data contain some 28,000 clones, about 86% of them singletons. This sample was included in a study of control samples from healthy donors and cancer patients. Sequenced material: PBMCs. The sequence was obtained from a woman aged 40 to 50 with lung cancer. The J gene is TRBJ2-7, the V gene TRBV4-2; 10 positions match TRBD1. CDR3 loop: CASSQELIWTGGSYEQYF. The CDR3 DNA follows: TGTGCCAGCAGCCAAGAATTAATATGGACAGGGGGTTCCTACGAGCAGTACTTC.